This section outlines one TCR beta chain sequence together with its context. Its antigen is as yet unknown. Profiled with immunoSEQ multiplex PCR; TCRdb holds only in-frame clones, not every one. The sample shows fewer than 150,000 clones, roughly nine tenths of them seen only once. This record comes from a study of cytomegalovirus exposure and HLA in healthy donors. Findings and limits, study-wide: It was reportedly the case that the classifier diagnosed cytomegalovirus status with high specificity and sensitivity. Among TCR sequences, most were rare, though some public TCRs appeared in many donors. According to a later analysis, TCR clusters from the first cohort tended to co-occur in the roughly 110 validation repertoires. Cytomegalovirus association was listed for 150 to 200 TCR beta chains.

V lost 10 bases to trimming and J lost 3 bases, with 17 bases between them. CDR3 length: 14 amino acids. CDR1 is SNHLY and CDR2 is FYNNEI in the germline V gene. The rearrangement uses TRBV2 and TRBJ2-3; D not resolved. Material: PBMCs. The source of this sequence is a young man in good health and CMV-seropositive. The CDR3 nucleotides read TGTGCCATCCAGGCCCTGGTTGAAACAGATACGCAGTATTTT. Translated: CAIQALVETDTQYF.